One T cell receptor (beta chain) is described in this entry. Its antigen target is currently unknown. Germline and junction disagree at one end, which may indicate a read error. The data are from a study of tumor and adjacent non-tumor tissue in lung cancer (dated 2018 in TCRdb). For the wider study: The cohort included around twelve adenocarcinoma, 2 squamous cell carcinoma and 1 small cell lung cancer patients. Among the roughly 15 patients, ages ranged from roughly 31 to 80 years, approximately ten were men and 5 were women, and disease was TNM stage I to III. In total, sequencing yielded over 95 million productive TCRbeta reads, which works out to an average of approximately 4.2 million reads per sample. The study compared bulk TCRbeta repertoires from lung tumor tissue and matched distant non-tumor lung tissue of roughly 15 lung cancer patients. TCRbeta CDR3 sequencing was performed on thirty paired specimens, with one tumor sample and one normal lung sample collected per patient. What the work shows at the level of the full study, not this receptor alone: Peripheral blood was not sequenced, so blood TCRbeta repertoires in these lung cancer patients were not examined. Neither the sequencing platform nor unique molecular identifiers are mentioned in the methods. The top 100 clones made up a significantly larger cumulative share of the repertoire in normal lung than in tumor tissue. Significantly higher TCR diversity (inverse Simpson) was observed in tumor tissue than in normal lung tissue (approximately 400 vs 170, P = 0.0075, Mann-Whitney U test). Younger patients had significantly higher TCR diversity, and higher tumor TCR diversity was associated with shorter overall and disease-free survival. Only about 15 patients were in the cohort, and the authors stated that larger samples and more detailed clinical data are needed.

CDR1 and CDR2 are drawn from the germline V gene: SGHAT, FQNNGV. From the cysteine up to the phenylalanine, the CDR3 has a length of 14 residues. CDR3 DNA is the only sequence kept; it has 42 bases, read in frame from the first base. Library preparation employed multiplex PCR. The data were produced on an Illumina HiSeq 2500. TCRbeta libraries were built by three rounds of nested PCR using primers (Table S4), following protocols modified from ARM-PCR. PCR products of 200-500 bp were gel-excised and purified with the QIAquick gel extraction kit before sequencing. The paper's processing steps were these. Reads were cleaned with Trimmomatic, merged with FLASH into complete CDR3 sequences, and assigned to V(D)J germline segments with MiTCR. Clonal diversity was computed as the inverse Simpson's index with VDJtools. In-frame sequences without a premature stop codon were defined as productive reads. TCRdb redid the processing of the public reads, applying fastp at Q25 and MiXCR, and retained in-frame beta chains. Identical CDR3 proteins give one entry, which carries the most common genes and DNA. Clone size and V and J calls follow TCRdb, not the original study. The sample table shows under 150,000 distinct CDR3 sequences, and around 66% are seen once. The top ten clonotypes cover 15% to 20% of the sample.

RNA was isolated from bulk, unsorted tissue, and RNA quality was assessed with a NanoDrop ND-1000 and an Agilent 2100. Newly diagnosed lung cancer patients without prior chemotherapy who had been admitted for thoracic surgery in China between August and November 2014 were enrolled as donors. Anyone who had undergone radiotherapy or chemotherapy before, or who had another cancer at the same time, was left out of the study. Pieces of surgical tissue measuring about 1-2.1 cm3 were kept in RNAlater solution and held at -80 degrees C until needed. This TCR came from a man aged 55 to 69 with small cell lung cancer. The sequenced sample was lung tumor tissue. The receptor chain draws on TRBV11-2 and TRBJ2-2, with 7 junctional bases fitting TRBD2. The DNA reads TGCGCCAGCAGTCAAGCGGGGAGACCCGGGGAGCTGTTTTTT. Its protein reads: CASSQAGRPGELFF. Here the CDR3 is joined to the reference TRBV11-2 and TRBJ2-2 genes, and the full variable domain is: EAGVAQSPRYKIIEKRQSVAFWCNPISGHATLYWYQQILGQGPKLLIQFQNNGVVDDSQLPKDRFSAERLKGVDSTLKIQPAKLEDSAVYLCASSQAGRPGELFFGEGSRLTVL.